The 18 T cell receptor beta chains listed next were all sequenced from one sample in a study of blood T cell repertoires in COVID-19. The protocol was immunoSEQ multiplex PCR, while the TCRdb copy is restricted to in-frame clones and leaves out a portion. The table shows a few hundred thousand clones, with 70% to 85% occurring only once. Sequencing used PBMCs or T cells enriched from blood (not recorded which). These receptors all come from an older woman who had recovered from COVID-19.

The sample holds a few counts of this clone. The V and J genes are TRBV2 and TRBJ2-7; weak D call: TRBD1 (5 bases). The CDR3 sequence is 14 residues long. Looked up from germline, CDR1 is SNHLY and CDR2 is FYNNEI. V lost 8 bases to trimming and J lost 3 bases, with 17 bases between them. CDR3 region: CASLEGVSGYEQYF. For the CDR3, the DNA is TGTGCCAGCCTTGAAGGGGTGTCGGGCTACGAGCAGTACTTC.

This clone was counted a single time. J is TRBJ2-1 and V is TRBV10-3, with 12 bases identical to TRBD2. This CDR3 spans 14 amino acids. Per germline, CDR1 ENHRY and CDR2 SYGVKD. The ends lost 2 bases at V and 7 bases at J; junction bases unmatched: 0. CDR3 sequence: CAISEGLAGNEQFF. In nucleotides, the CDR3 is TGTGCCATCAGTGAGGGACTAGCGGGAAATGAGCAGTTCTTC.

This clone was detected only a few times. The V call is TRBV18, the J call TRBJ1-2, with 10 bases fitting TRBD1. CDR1 KGHSH and CDR2 LQKENI come from the germline V gene. The CDR3 has 15 residues. J was trimmed by 6 bases and V by 0 bases; bases with no gene match: 4. The CDR3 coding sequence is TGTGCCAGCTCACCACCGGACAGGGGGGTAAATGGCTACACCTTC. Its protein is CASSPPDRGVNGYTF.

The genes are TRBV27 and TRBJ2-7, with no clear D. With 5 bases removed from V and 0 bases from J, the gap between germline ends came to 8 bases. Germline V lookup: CDR1 MNHEY, CDR2 SMNVEV (reference sequence). The CDR3 consists of 13 residues. CDR3 coding DNA: TGTGCCAGCAGTCCCAGAAACTCCTACGAGCAGTACTTC. It codes for CASSPRNSYEQYF.

The V gene is TRBV7-2, the J gene TRBJ1-5; no reliable D call. The germline CDR1 and CDR2 sequences are SGHTA and FQGNSA. Trimming pared 1 base from V and 0 bases from J, leaving 4 bases between. The CDR3 is 14 residues long. CDR3 in DNA: TGTGCCAGCAGCTTAGTCAATAGCAATCAGCCCCAGCATTTT. Its translation is CASSLVNSNQPQHF.

The V and J genes are TRBV27 and TRBJ2-3, with D unresolved. The CDR3 is made up of 13 amino acids. Germline V CDR1 and CDR2: MNHEY, SMNVEV (reference sequence). V lost 3 bases to trimming and J lost 5 bases, with 9 bases between them. This CDR3 reads CASSLYRVDTQYF. In DNA, the CDR3 is TGTGCCAGCAGTTTGTATCGGGTAGATACGCAGTATTTT.

The genes are TRBV11-3 and TRBJ2-6; D possibly corresponds to TRBD1 (5 bases). The CDR3 length is 15 residues. V was clipped by 4 bases and J by 1 base, with 8 bases between them. CDR1 and CDR2 from the germline V gene are SGHNT and YENEEA. CDR3: CASSSAGSGANVLTF. CDR3 coding DNA: TGTGCCAGCAGCTCAGCAGGGTCTGGGGCCAACGTCCTGACTTTC.

The CDR3 spells CASSQDTGGEQPQHF. In nucleotides, the CDR3 is TGTGCCAGCAGCCAAGATACAGGGGGGGAGCAGCCCCAGCATTTT. V gene TRBV3-1 (or the pseudogene TRBV3-2) combines with J gene TRBJ1-5; TRBD1 agrees at 8 bases. The CDR3 is 15 residues long. J gave up 7 bases and V 0 bases, and 5 bases lay outside the gene matches. In germline, CDR1 is LGHDT, CDR2 YNNKEL (reference sequence).

V usage is TRBV5-1 and J usage is TRBJ2-7; the match to TRBD1 covers 7 bases. J was trimmed by 2 bases and V by 0 bases; bases with no gene match: 5. Germline V lookup: CDR1 SGHRS, CDR2 YFSETQ. This CDR3 has 15 amino acids. CDR3 nucleotides: TGCGCCAGCAGCTTGGCGGGACAGATAACCTACGAGCAGTACTTC. It translates to CASSLAGQITYEQYF.

V and J are TRBV12-3 or TRBV12-4 and TRBJ1-2, with D tentatively TRBD1 (5 bases). V lost 5 bases, J lost 5 bases, and 12 bases lay in between. There are 13 residues in the CDR3. CDR3 loop: CASSGTRRYGYTF. As DNA, the CDR3 is TGTGCCAGCAGTGGGACTCGGCGGTATGGCTACACCTTC.

The rearrangement uses TRBV11-3 and TRBJ1-1; TRBD1 matches 10 bases. Germline V gene lookup returns CDR1 SGHNT and CDR2 YENEEA. This CDR3 is built from 16 residues. The V and J ends lost 4 bases and 6 bases, in that order; junction bases with no gene match: 11. The CDR3 DNA follows: TGTGCCAGCAGCTGGGGGACAGGGGAGAGGGTGGCTGAAGCTTTCTTT. Protein product: CASSWGTGERVAEAFF.

The rearrangement uses TRBV19 and TRBJ2-1; 9 positions agree with TRBD1. Germline lookup yields CDR1 LNHDA and CDR2 SQIVND (reference sequence). V trimming: 2 bases; J trimming: 5 bases; junction bases outside the gene matches: 7. This CDR3 is built from 16 residues. The CDR3, as DNA: TGTGCCAGTAGTATACTCCGGGACAGGGTAAACAATGAGCAGTTCTTC. Translation: CASSILRDRVNNEQFF.

This clone has at least ten counts. The V gene is TRBV27, the J gene TRBJ2-7; maybe TRBD1 (6 bases). From germline, CDR1 is MNHEY and CDR2 SMNVEV (reference sequence). The CDR3 covers 16 residues. The V end was cut by 3 bases, the J end by 3 bases, with 18 bases between. The CDR3 DNA is TGTGCCAGCAGTTTGGGGCAGGGGCACCTCCTCTACGAGCAGTACTTC. Its protein is CASSLGQGHLLYEQYF.

This clone was observed a handful of times. The chain is built from TRBV13 and TRBJ1-1, with unresolved D. V lost 5 bases and J 11 bases, leaving 12 bases between the germline ends. This CDR3 contains 11 residues. Germline V gene sequence: CDR1 PRHDT, CDR2 FYEKMQ (reference sequence). For the CDR3, the DNA is TGTGCCAGCAGCCTGGGCTCTAAGGCTTTCTTT. Translating it yields CASSLGSKAFF.

This clone was found a few times. The rearrangement joins TRBV27 to TRBJ2-7; possible D gene TRBD2, 5 bases. Germline values: CDR1 MNHEY, CDR2 SMNVEV (reference sequence). V shed 0 bases and J shed 2 bases, with 20 bases lying between them. The CDR3 runs 18 residues. The CDR3 region is CASSLSTRGADGPYEQYF. CDR3 sequence (DNA): TGTGCCAGCAGTTTATCGACTCGGGGAGCGGATGGTCCCTACGAGCAGTACTTC.

This chain joins TRBV9 and TRBJ1-2, with D tentatively TRBD1 (5 bases). From germline, CDR1 is SGDLS and CDR2 YYNGEE. The CDR3 loop spans 13 amino acids. V was shortened by 0 bases and J by 2 bases, with 5 bases between the two germline ends. The CDR3 sequence is CASSVDRNYGYTF. CDR3 DNA sequence: TGTGCCAGCAGCGTAGACAGGAACTATGGCTACACCTTC.

The V and J genes are TRBV3-1 (or the pseudogene TRBV3-2) and TRBJ2-2; 11 bases map to TRBD1. CDR1 and CDR2 from the germline V gene are LGHDT and YNNKEL (reference sequence). With 3 bases clipped from V and 4 bases from J, the junction kept 1 base outside the gene matches. This CDR3 region has 15 residues. CDR3 sequence: CASSQGTGGTGELFF. CDR3 nucleotide sequence: TGTGCCAGCAGCCAGGGGACAGGGGGCACCGGGGAGCTGTTTTTT.

This clone is a singleton in its sample. The rearrangement joins TRBV12-3 or TRBV12-4 to TRBJ1-2; D is unresolved. The CDR3 spans 12 residues. The V gene lost 1 base and the J gene lost 3 bases, with 3 bases spanning the gap. CDR3 DNA sequence: TGTGCCAGCAGTTTAGTAGACTATGGCTACACCTTC. It encodes CASSLVDYGYTF.